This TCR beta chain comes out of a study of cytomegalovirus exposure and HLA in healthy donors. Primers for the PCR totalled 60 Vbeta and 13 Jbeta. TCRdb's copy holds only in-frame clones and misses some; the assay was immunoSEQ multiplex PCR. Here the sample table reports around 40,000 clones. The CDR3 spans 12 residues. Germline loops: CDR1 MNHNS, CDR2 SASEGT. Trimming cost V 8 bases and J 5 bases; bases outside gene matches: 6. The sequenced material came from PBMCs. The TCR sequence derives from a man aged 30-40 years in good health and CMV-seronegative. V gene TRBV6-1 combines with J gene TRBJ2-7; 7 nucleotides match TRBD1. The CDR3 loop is CASLQGKNEQYF. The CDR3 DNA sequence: TGTGCCAGCCTACAGGGGAAGAACGAGCAGTACTTC.